A single sample gave rise to the 21 T cell receptor beta chains below, sequenced in a study of blood T cell repertoires in COVID-19. Using immunoSEQ multiplex PCR, the repertoire was profiled, and TCRdb retains in-frame clones only, with some absent. The sample includes under 200,000 clones, about four fifths of them seen just once. The sequenced sample consisted of peripheral blood. These TCRs come from a woman aged 70-85 years who had recovered from COVID-19.

The rearrangement uses TRBV15 and TRBJ2-7; D perhaps matches TRBD2 (7 bases). The CDR3 spans 18 residues. V was clipped by 0 bases and J by 2 bases, with 20 bases between them. CDR1 and CDR2 from the germline V gene are LNHNV and YYDKDF (reference sequence). CDR3 bases: TGTGCCACCAGCAGAGATTCAAGGGTCGGGGGGCCCACCTACGAGCAGTACTTC. Translating gives CATSRDSRVGGPTYEQYF.

This sequence joins TRBV10-3 and TRBJ2-1; TRBD2 matches 7 bases. The germline gives CDR1 ENHRY, CDR2 SYGVKD. V lost 4 bases and J lost 13; bases outside the gene matches: 13. The CDR3 runs 14 residues. The DNA for the CDR3 is TGTGCCATCAGTGGCGGACTGGGAGGGGAGACCCAGTTCTTC. Amino acid sequence: CAISGGLGGETQFF.

V gene TRBV19 combines with J gene TRBJ1-5, with 8 bases aligning to TRBD1. This CDR3 is built from 16 residues. The germline V gene encodes CDR1 LNHDA and CDR2 SQIVND (reference sequence). The V segment lost 0 bases and the J segment 9 bases; nucleotides outside the gene matches: 10. CDR3 amino acids: CASSIDWGTGTGPQHF. For the CDR3, the DNA is TGTGCCAGTAGTATAGATTGGGGGACAGGTACTGGGCCCCAGCATTTT.

The CDR3 nucleotides read TGTGCCAGCACCCCAACAGGGGCTGGTAACACTGAAGCTTTCTTT. Protein sequence: CASTPTGAGNTEAFF. The V and J genes are TRBV25-1 and TRBJ1-1; 7 bases line up with TRBD1. The trim removed 7 bases at V and 2 bases at J, leaving 10 bases unmatched. The CDR3 is 15 amino acids. Germline V gives CDR1 MGHDK, CDR2 SYGVNS. Filled out from reference TRBV25-1 and TRBJ1-1, the complete variable domain reads EADIYQTPRYLVIGTGKKITLECSQTMGHDKMYWYQQDPGMELHLIHYSYGVNSTEKGDLSSESTVSRIRTEHFPLTLESARPSHTSQYLCASTPTGAGNTEAFFGQGTRLTVV.

V usage is TRBV27 and J usage is TRBJ1-1; TRBD1 matches at 11 bases. Germline CDR1 is MNHEY and CDR2 is SMNVEV (reference sequence). The CDR3 has 15 residues. V dropped 4 bases and J dropped 5; count of bases not matched to a gene: 6. The DNA for the CDR3 is TGTGCCAGCAGTTCGGACAGGGGGCGCGGGACTGAAGCTTTCTTT. Translated: CASSSDRGRGTEAFF.

V is TRBV20-1 and J is TRBJ2-7, with 7 bases that match TRBD2. Germline-derived CDR1 and CDR2 are DFQATT and SNEGSKA (reference sequence). Trimming at V came to 3 bases and at J to 4 bases, leaving 18 bases not matched to a gene. CDR3 size: 17 residues. The CDR3 is CSASRPSGPGGYYEQYF. CDR3 bases: TGCAGTGCTAGTAGGCCTAGCGGACCAGGCGGCTATTACGAGCAGTACTTC.

This clone has a handful of counts. The chain uses TRBV9 and TRBJ1-2; 8 bases match TRBD1. V lost 0 bases, J lost 8 bases, and 0 bases stayed unmatched. The CDR3 has 12 residues. Germline loops: CDR1 SGDLS, CDR2 YYNGEE. The CDR3 bases are TGTGCCAGCAGCGTAGGGGACAGGGGCTACACCTTC. Protein sequence: CASSVGDRGYTF.

The chain couples TRBV3-1 (or the pseudogene TRBV3-2) to TRBJ1-2; 11 nucleotides align to TRBD1. Trimming removed 6 bases from V and 6 bases from J; junction bases left unmatched: 6. The CDR3 loop spans 14 amino acids. Germline CDR1 reads LGHDT; CDR2 reads YNNKEL (reference sequence). The CDR3 bases are TGTGCCAGCAGGCCCCCGGGACAGGGGGATGGCTACACCTTC. The encoded protein is CASRPPGQGDGYTF.

The rearrangement links TRBV7-8 to TRBJ2-5; D may be TRBD1 (6 bases). Between the trimmed V and J ends, which lost 3 bases and 1 base, there was a span of 12 bases. CDR1 SGHVS and CDR2 FQNEAQ come from the germline V gene. This CDR3 has 15 amino acids. The CDR3 reads CASSFQTGPQETQYF. Here the CDR3 DNA reads TGTGCCAGCAGCTTCCAAACAGGGCCCCAAGAGACCCAGTACTTC.

In its sample, this clone was seen once. CDR3 residues: CASSPSQGRGTEAFF. As DNA, the CDR3 is TGTGCCAGCTCACCGTCACAGGGGCGAGGCACTGAAGCTTTCTTT. The chain uses TRBV18 and TRBJ1-1; 7 bases are shared with TRBD1. CDR3 size: 15 residues. The germline V gene encodes CDR1 KGHSH and CDR2 LQKENI. The V gene end was trimmed by 3 bases and the J gene end by 4 bases; junction bases not matched to a gene: 8.

This clone was observed a single time. The genes are TRBV2 and TRBJ2-7, with D uncertain. Trimming stripped 11 bases from V and 0 bases from J, with 17 bases between. The CDR3 totals 14 residues. Germline CDR1 is SNHLY and CDR2 is FYNNEI. This chain's CDR3 is CAGSTELTSYEQYF. In DNA, the CDR3 is TGTGCCGGGTCCACAGAGTTAACCTCCTACGAGCAGTACTTC.

In its sample, this clone was seen once. The chain carries TRBV7-9 and TRBJ1-6; D is unclear. The CDR3 is made up of 13 amino acids. From germline, CDR1 is SEHNR and CDR2 FQNEAQ (reference sequence). V was trimmed by 5 bases and J by 7 bases, leaving 9 bases between them. The CDR3 DNA sequence: TGTGCCAGCAGCCCAGGCGGGAATTCACCCCTCCACTTT. Amino acid sequence: CASSPGGNSPLHF.

This chain's CDR3 is CSAGQRYGYTF. In DNA, the CDR3 is TGCAGTGCTGGACAGCGCTATGGCTACACCTTC. The V gene is TRBV20-1, the J gene TRBJ1-2, with D tentatively TRBD1 (6 bases). From germline, CDR1 is DFQATT and CDR2 SNEGSKA (reference sequence). The length of the CDR3 is 11 residues. Trimming removed 5 bases at V and 4 bases at J, with 8 bases between.

CDR3 nucleotide sequence: TGTGCCAGCAGCCCCCCTAGCGGGAGTGGAAATGAGCAGTTCTTC. This gives the protein CASSPPSGSGNEQFF. The J gene is TRBJ2-1, the V gene TRBV3-1 (or the pseudogene TRBV3-2); 10 positions match TRBD2. Per the germline V gene, CDR1 is LGHDT and CDR2 is YNNKEL (reference sequence). V dropped 4 bases and J dropped 7; count of bases not matched to a gene: 7. CDR3 length: 15 residues.

This clone was found once. The chain carries TRBV7-8 and TRBJ2-2, with a tentative D call TRBD2 (6 bases). Trimming took 5 bases from V and 2 from J, leaving 15 bases between them. The CDR3 is 16 residues long. Germline loops: CDR1 SGHVS, CDR2 FQNEAQ. The CDR3 DNA reads as TGTGCCAGCAGCCCCCGTGGAGGGCCCAACACCGGGGAGCTGTTTTTT. It yields the protein CASSPRGGPNTGELFF.

This chain's CDR3 is CASSRGVAGVTSTDTQYF. CDR3 nucleotides: TGCGCCAGCAGCCGGGGCGTAGCGGGAGTCACTAGCACAGATACGCAGTATTTT. V and J are TRBV5-1 and TRBJ2-3; TRBD2 aligns across 9 bases. Germline CDR1 SGHRS, CDR2 YFSETQ. V was clipped by 4 bases and J by 0 bases; unmatched bases: 12. The CDR3 covers 18 residues.

This clone was counted a few times. Here the CDR3 reads CASSTTGGGETQYF. CDR3 in DNA: TGTGCCAGTAGTACGACAGGGGGCGGGGAGACCCAGTACTTC. The genes are TRBV19 and TRBJ2-5; 10 bases are shared with TRBD1. The CDR3 length is 14 residues. V dropped 4 bases and J dropped 5; count of bases not matched to a gene: 4. The V gene's germline CDR1 is LNHDA and CDR2 SQIVND (reference sequence).

The chain has TRBV12-5 and TRBJ1-2; D call uncertain. This CDR3 contains 13 residues. Trimming removed 3 bases at V and 2 bases at J, with 7 bases between. CDR1 LGHNT and CDR2 FRNRAP come from the germline V gene. This chain's CDR3 is CASGFRVNYGYTF. CDR3 in DNA: TGTGCTAGTGGTTTCCGGGTGAACTATGGCTACACCTTC.

This clone turned up a few times. V is TRBV29-1 and J is TRBJ2-5; D unresolved. CDR3 length equals 13 residues. Trimming shortened V by 3 bases and J by 3 bases, and 11 bases separated the two germline ends. Germline values: CDR1 SQVTM, CDR2 ANQGSEA. The CDR3 loop is CSVEVQNEETQYF. In nucleotides, the CDR3 is TGCAGCGTTGAGGTTCAGAACGAAGAGACCCAGTACTTC.

The chain couples TRBV28 to TRBJ2-7; TRBD2 matches 8 bases. Germline V CDR1 and CDR2: MDHEN, SYDVKM. The CDR3 totals 11 residues. Germline trimming cut 8 bases from V and 7 bases from J; bases unmatched to any gene: 4. The CDR3 DNA reads as TGTGCCAGCTGCGGGGGGAGTGAGCAGTACTTC. Translation: CASCGGSEQYF.

The chain recombines TRBV30 with TRBJ1-2; unclear D gene. The CDR3 is 12 residues long. V lost 2 bases and J 8 bases, leaving 12 bases between the germline ends. In germline, CDR1 is GTSNPN, CDR2 SVGIG (reference sequence). CDR3 sequence reads: CAWSPDTAGYTF. CDR3 bases: TGTGCCTGGAGTCCCGACACCGCGGGCTACACCTTC.